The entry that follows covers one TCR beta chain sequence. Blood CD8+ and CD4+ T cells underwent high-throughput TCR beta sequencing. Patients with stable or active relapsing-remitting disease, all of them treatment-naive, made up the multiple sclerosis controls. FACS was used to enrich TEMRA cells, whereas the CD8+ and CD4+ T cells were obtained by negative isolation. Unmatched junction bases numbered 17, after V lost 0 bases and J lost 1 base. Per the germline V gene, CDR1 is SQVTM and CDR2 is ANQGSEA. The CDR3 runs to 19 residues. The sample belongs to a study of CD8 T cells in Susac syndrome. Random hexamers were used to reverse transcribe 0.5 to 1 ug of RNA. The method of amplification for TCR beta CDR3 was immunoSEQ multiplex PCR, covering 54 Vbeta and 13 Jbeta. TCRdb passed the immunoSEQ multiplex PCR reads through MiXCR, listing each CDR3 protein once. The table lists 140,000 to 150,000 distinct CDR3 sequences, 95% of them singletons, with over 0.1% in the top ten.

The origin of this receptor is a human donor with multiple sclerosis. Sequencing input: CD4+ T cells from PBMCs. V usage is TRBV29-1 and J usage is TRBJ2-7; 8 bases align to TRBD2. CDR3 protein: CSVEDRTPRRGDFSYEQYF. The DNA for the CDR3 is TGCAGCGTTGAAGATCGGACCCCGAGGCGGGGGGACTTTTCCTACGAGCAGTACTTC.